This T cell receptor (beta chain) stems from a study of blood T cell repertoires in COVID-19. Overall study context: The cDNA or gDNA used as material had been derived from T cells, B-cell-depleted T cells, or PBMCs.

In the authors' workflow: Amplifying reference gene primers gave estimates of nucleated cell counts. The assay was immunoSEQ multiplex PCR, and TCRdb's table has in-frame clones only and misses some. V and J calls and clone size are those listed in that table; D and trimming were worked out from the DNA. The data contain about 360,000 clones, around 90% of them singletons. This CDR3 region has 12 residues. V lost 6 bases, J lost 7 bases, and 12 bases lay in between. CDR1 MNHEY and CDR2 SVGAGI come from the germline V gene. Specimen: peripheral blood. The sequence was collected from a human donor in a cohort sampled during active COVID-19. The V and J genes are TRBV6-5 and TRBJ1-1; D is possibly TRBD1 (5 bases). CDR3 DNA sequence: TGTGCCAGCAGCCTAAGGAGGGGTGAAGCTTTCTTT. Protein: CASSLRRGEAFF.